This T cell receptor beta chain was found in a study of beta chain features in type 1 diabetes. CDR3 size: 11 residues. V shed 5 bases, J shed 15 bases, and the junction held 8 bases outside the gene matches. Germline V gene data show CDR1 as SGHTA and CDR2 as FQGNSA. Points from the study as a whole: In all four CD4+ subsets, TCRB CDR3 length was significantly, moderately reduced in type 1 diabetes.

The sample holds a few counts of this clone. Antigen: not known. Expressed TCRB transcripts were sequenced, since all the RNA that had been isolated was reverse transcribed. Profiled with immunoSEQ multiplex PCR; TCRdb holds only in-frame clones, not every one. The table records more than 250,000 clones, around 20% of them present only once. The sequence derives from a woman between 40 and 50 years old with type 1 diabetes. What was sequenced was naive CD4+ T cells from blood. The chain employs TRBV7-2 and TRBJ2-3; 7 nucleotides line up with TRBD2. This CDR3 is CASSPGTTLYF. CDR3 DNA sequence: TGTGCCAGCAGCCCCGGGACTACCCTATATTTT.